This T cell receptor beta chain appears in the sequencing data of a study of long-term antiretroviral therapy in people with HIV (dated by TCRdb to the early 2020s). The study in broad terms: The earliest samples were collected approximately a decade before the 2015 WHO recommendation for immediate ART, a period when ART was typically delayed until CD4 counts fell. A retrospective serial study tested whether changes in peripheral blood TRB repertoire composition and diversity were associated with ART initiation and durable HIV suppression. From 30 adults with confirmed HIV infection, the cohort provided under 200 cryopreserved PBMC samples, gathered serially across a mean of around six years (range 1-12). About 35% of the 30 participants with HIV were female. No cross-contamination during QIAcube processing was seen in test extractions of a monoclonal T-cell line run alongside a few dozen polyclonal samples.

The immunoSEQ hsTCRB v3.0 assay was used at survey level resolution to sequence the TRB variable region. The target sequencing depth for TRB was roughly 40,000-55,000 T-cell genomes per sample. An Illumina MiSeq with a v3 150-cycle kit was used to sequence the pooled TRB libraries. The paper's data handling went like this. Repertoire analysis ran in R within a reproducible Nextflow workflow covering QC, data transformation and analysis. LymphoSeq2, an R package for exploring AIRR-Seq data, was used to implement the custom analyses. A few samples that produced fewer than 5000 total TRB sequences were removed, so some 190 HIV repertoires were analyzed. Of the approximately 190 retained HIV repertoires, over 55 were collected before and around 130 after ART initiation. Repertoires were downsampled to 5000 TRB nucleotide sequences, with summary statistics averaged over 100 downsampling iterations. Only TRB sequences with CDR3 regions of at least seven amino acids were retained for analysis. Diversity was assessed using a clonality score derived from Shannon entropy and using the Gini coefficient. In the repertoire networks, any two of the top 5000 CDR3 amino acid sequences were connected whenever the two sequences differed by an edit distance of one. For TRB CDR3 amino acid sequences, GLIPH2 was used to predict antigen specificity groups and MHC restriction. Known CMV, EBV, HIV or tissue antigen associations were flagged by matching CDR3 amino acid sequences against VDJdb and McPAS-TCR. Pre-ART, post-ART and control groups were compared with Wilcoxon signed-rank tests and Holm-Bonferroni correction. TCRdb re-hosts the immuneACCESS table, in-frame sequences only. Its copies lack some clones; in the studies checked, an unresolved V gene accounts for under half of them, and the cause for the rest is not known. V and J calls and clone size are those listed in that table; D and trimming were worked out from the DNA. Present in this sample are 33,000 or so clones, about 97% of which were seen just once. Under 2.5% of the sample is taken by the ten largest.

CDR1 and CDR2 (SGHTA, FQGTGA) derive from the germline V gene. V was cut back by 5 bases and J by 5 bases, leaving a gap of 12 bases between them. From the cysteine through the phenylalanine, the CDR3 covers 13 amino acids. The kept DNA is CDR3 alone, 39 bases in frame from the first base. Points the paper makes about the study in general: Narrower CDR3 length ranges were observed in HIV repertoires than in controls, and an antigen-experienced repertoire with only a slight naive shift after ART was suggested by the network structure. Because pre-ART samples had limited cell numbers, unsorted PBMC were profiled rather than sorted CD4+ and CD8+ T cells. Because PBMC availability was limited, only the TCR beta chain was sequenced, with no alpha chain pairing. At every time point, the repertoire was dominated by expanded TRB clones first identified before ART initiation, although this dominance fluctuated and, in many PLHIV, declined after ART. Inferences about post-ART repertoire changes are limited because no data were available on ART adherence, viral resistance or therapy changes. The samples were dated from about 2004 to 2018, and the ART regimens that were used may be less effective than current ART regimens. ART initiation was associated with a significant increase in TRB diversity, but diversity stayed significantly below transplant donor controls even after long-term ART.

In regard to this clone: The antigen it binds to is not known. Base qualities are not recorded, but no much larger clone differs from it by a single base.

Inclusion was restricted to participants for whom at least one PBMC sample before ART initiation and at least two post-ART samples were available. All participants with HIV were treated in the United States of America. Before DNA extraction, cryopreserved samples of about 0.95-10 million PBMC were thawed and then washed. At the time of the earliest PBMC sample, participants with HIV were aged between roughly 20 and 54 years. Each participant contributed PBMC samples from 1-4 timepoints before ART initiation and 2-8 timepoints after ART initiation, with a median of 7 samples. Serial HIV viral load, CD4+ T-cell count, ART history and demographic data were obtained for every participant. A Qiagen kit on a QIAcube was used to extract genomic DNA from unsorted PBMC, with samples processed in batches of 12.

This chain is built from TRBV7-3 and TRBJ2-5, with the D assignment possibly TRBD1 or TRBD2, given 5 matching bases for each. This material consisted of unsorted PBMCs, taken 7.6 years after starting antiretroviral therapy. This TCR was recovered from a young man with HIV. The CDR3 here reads CASSQGGGETQYF. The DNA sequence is TGTGCCAGCAGCCAGGGTGGGGGTGAGACCCAGTACTTC.